The 9 T cell receptor beta chains listed next were all sequenced from one sample in a study of blood T cell repertoires in COVID-19. Generated by immunoSEQ multiplex PCR, the TCRdb table keeps only in-frame clones and is missing some. The data contain around 140,000 clones, 82% of them singletons. Material for sequencing was peripheral blood. These receptors originate from a human donor with acute or convalescent COVID-19. The donor label of this sample is uncertain.

As regards this clone: Other DNA sequences from this sample encode an identical CDR3 as well. This chain joins TRBV10-3 and TRBJ2-3; D is ambiguous. This CDR3 has 14 residues. In germline, CDR1 is ENHRY, CDR2 SYGVKD. Trimming removed 1 base at V and 0 bases at J, with 5 bases between. Here the CDR3 DNA reads TGTGCCATCAGTGAGTATCAGAGCACAGATACGCAGTATTTT. Protein: CAISEYQSTDTQYF.

V usage is TRBV6-2 or TRBV6-3 and J usage is TRBJ2-7; 9 nucleotides line up with TRBD1. Germline lookup yields CDR1 MNHEY and CDR2 SVGEGT. With V trimmed by 5 bases and J by 3 bases, 8 bases remained unmatched. The CDR3 is 15 residues long. The DNA for the CDR3 is TGTGCCAGCAGTACTCCGACAGGGGGGATCTACGAGCAGTACTTC. Translation: CASSTPTGGIYEQYF.

This clone was counted a few times. The V call is TRBV6-5, the J call TRBJ2-1; 11 nucleotides line up with TRBD2. V was pared by 6 bases and J by 9 bases, with 7 bases of the junction left unmatched. The germline gives CDR1 MNHEY, CDR2 SVGAGI. The CDR3 runs 14 residues. The CDR3 loop is CASRIAGGPSEQFF. The CDR3 nucleotides are TGTGCCAGCAGAATAGCGGGGGGGCCCAGTGAGCAGTTCTTC.

The J gene is TRBJ2-1, the V gene TRBV4-3; D is possibly TRBD2 (5 bases). Germline values: CDR1 LGHNA, CDR2 YSLEER. The CDR3 has 13 amino acids. Trimming removed 3 bases at V and 9 bases at J, with 12 bases between. CDR3 nucleotide sequence: TGCGCCAGCAGCCAGGCAGAGGGCGGTGAGCAGTTCTTC. Its protein product is CASSQAEGGEQFF.

This rearrangement joins TRBV2 to TRBJ1-5; D not resolved. This CDR3 spans 14 amino acids. V lost 3 bases and J lost 1, with 7 bases in between. Per germline, CDR1 SNHLY and CDR2 FYNNEI. CDR3 loop: CASSESRSNQPQHF. The CDR3 DNA sequence: TGTGCCAGCAGTGAGAGCAGGAGCAATCAGCCCCAGCATTTT.

This sequence joins TRBV5-1 and TRBJ2-4; D may be TRBD2 (5 bases). The CDR3 is 14 amino acids. Germline CDR1 reads SGHRS; CDR2 reads YFSETQ. Trimming took off 0 bases at V and 8 bases at J, with 12 bases between the two ends. The CDR3, as DNA: TGCGCCAGCAGCTTGGAGCCCTTTAGCGACATTCAGTACTTC. Translation: CASSLEPFSDIQYF.

The V and J genes are TRBV30 and TRBJ2-2; 9 nucleotides align to TRBD1. The CDR3 is 15 residues long. Trimming at V came to 0 bases and at J to 4 bases, leaving 3 bases not matched to a gene. Per the germline V gene, CDR1 is GTSNPN and CDR2 is SVGIG (reference sequence). This CDR3 is CAWSVQDRGTGELFF. The CDR3 DNA reads as TGTGCCTGGAGTGTACAGGACAGGGGCACCGGGGAGCTGTTTTTT.

This clone appeared a single time. The chain uses TRBV7-2 and TRBJ2-3, with 9 bases matching TRBD2. V dropped 2 bases and J dropped 1; count of bases not matched to a gene: 4. From germline, CDR1 is SGHTA and CDR2 FQGNSA. This CDR3 is 16 amino acids long. The CDR3 here is CASSLWASGGTDTQYF. The DNA of the CDR3 is TGTGCCAGCAGCTTATGGGCTAGCGGGGGCACAGATACGCAGTATTTT.

The rearrangement joins TRBV30 to TRBJ2-2; D is possibly TRBD2 (7 bases). Germline V gene lookup returns CDR1 GTSNPN and CDR2 SVGIG (reference sequence). V gave up 3 bases and J gave up 2 bases, with 10 bases separating them. This CDR3 has 14 amino acids. The CDR3 is CAWRRGGNTGELFF. For the CDR3, the DNA is TGTGCCTGGAGAAGGGGGGGTAACACCGGGGAGCTGTTTTTT.